These 14 T cell receptor beta chains were sequenced from one sample in a study of blood T cell repertoires in COVID-19. This table comes from immunoSEQ multiplex PCR, and its TCRdb copy is limited to in-frame clones, with some not included. The data contain about 28,000 clones, roughly nine tenths of them seen just once; the ten biggest clones take up under 6.5%. The sample comprised peripheral blood. The receptors were sampled from a man between 60 and 70 years old with active COVID-19.

The J gene is TRBJ1-1, the V gene TRBV4-1; the match to TRBD1 covers 10 bases. Unmatched junction bases numbered 4, after V lost 5 bases and J lost 1 base. In germline, CDR1 is MGHRA, CDR2 YSYEKL. The CDR3 contains 15 residues. The CDR3 nucleotides read TGCGCCAGCAGCTACGACAGGGGGCGGAACACTGAAGCTTTCTTT. Translating gives CASSYDRGRNTEAFF.

The chain uses TRBV7-8 and TRBJ2-3, with 13 bases lining up with TRBD2. Per the germline V gene, CDR1 is SGHVS and CDR2 is FQNEAQ. The CDR3 sequence is 17 residues long. The V and J ends lost 5 bases and 2 bases, in that order; junction bases with no gene match: 7. CDR3 region: CASSPRLAGGPTDTQYF. The CDR3 nucleotides read TGTGCCAGCAGCCCGCGACTAGCGGGGGGCCCCACAGATACGCAGTATTTT.

This sequence joins TRBV7-9 and TRBJ1-2, with 8 bases identical to TRBD1. Trimming took 4 bases from V and 3 from J; bases not matched to a gene: 13. The CDR3 spans 17 residues. From germline, CDR1 is SEHNR and CDR2 FQNEAQ (reference sequence). CDR3 in amino acids: CASSSSGRGPEHYGYTF. In DNA, the CDR3 is TGTGCCAGCAGCTCAAGCGGCAGGGGGCCTGAGCACTATGGCTACACCTTC.

The chain is built from TRBV30 and TRBJ1-1; 8 nucleotides align to TRBD1. Germline-derived CDR1 and CDR2 are GTSNPN and SVGIG (reference sequence). There are 14 residues in the CDR3. The trim removed 8 bases at V and 5 bases at J, leaving 13 bases unmatched. The CDR3 coding sequence is TGTGCCCTCATTCCCAGGGGGCGAGGGACTGAAGCTTTCTTT. Amino acid sequence: CALIPRGRGTEAFF. The full variable domain, completed using reference TRBV30 and TRBJ1-1, is SQTIHQWPATLVQPVGSPLSLECTVEGTSNPNLYWYRQAAGRGLQLLFYSVGIGQISSEVPQNLSASRPQDRQFILSSKKLLLSDSGFYLCALIPRGRGTEAFFGQGTRLTVV.

The rearrangement uses TRBV4-2 and TRBJ2-3; the match to TRBD1 covers 8 bases. The CDR3 sequence is 16 residues long. From germline, CDR1 is LGHNA and CDR2 YNFKEQ. Trimming removed 4 bases from V and 2 bases from J; junction bases left unmatched: 8. The CDR3 reads CASSPAPGGNTDTQYF. For the CDR3, the DNA is TGTGCCAGCAGCCCAGCCCCAGGGGGCAACACAGATACGCAGTATTTT.

The chain uses TRBV9 and TRBJ2-2; 7 bases match TRBD2. The ends lost 3 bases at V and 7 bases at J; junction bases unmatched: 6. Germline V lookup: CDR1 SGDLS, CDR2 YYNGEE. The CDR3 loop spans 14 amino acids. The DNA for the CDR3 is TGTGCCAGCAGCGGTAGTGTAGCGGGCGGGGAGCTGTTTTTT. It translates to CASSGSVAGGELFF.

The chain uses TRBV2 and TRBJ2-5; TRBD2 is a possible D gene (6 bases). This CDR3 has 13 residues. V lost 6 bases to trimming and J lost 0 bases, with 8 bases between them. Germline loops: CDR1 SNHLY, CDR2 FYNNEI. Written as DNA, the CDR3 is TGTGCCAGCAGCAGGGACTACCAAGAGACCCAGTACTTC. Protein sequence: CASSRDYQETQYF.

The genes are TRBV23-1 and TRBJ1-6, with D maybe TRBD1 (5 bases). TRBV23-1 is given ORF status, its function remaining uncertain. Trimming took off 4 bases at V and 10 bases at J, with 20 bases between the two ends. This CDR3 has 16 amino acids. DNA of the CDR3: TGCGCCAGCAGTCGCCCCGACAGCGCCGAGAACTCACCCCTCCACTTT. Translation gives CASSRPDSAENSPLHF.

This clone was observed a handful of times. The V and J genes are TRBV10-2 and TRBJ1-6; D is perhaps TRBD1 (5 bases). Trimming removed 3 bases from V and 9 bases from J, with 18 bases in between. The V gene's germline CDR1 is WSHSY and CDR2 SAAADI. The length of the CDR3 is 16 residues. The CDR3 DNA reads TGCGCCAGCAGTGACTCTAAGGGCAGGGTCGGTTCACCCCTCCACTTT. It encodes CASSDSKGRVGSPLHF.

This clone has a handful of counts. CDR3: CASTTGVSGANVLTF. CDR3 in DNA: TGTGCCAGCACCACCGGGGTCTCTGGGGCCAACGTCCTGACTTTC. The rearrangement joins TRBV6-5 to TRBJ2-6, with D possibly TRBD2 on 5 matching bases. V lost 7 bases and J 0 bases, leaving 10 bases between the germline ends. This CDR3 comprises 15 residues. Germline CDR1 and CDR2: MNHEY and SVGAGI.

The rearrangement joins TRBV6-5 to TRBJ2-4; D not resolved. CDR1 and CDR2 from the germline V gene are MNHEY and SVGAGI. V was pared by 8 bases and J by 8 bases, with 10 bases between. The CDR3 consists of 11 residues. The CDR3 spells CASVGFDIQYF. For the CDR3, the DNA is TGTGCCAGCGTCGGGTTTGACATTCAGTACTTC.

This clone was detected a few times. The J gene is TRBJ1-2, the V gene TRBV5-1; tentative D call: TRBD1 (6 bases). Looked up from germline, CDR1 is SGHRS and CDR2 is YFSETQ. Trimming pared 5 bases from V and 5 bases from J, leaving 22 bases between. This CDR3 is 16 amino acids long. CDR3 sequence: CASSSGHRDWWYGYTF. In DNA, the CDR3 is TGCGCCAGCAGTTCGGGACATCGAGATTGGTGGTATGGCTACACCTTC.

This chain connects TRBV9 to TRBJ2-7, with D maybe TRBD2 (7 bases). V lost 3 bases, J lost 9 bases, and 25 bases lay in between. CDR1 and CDR2 from the germline V gene are SGDLS and YYNGEE. The CDR3 covers 16 residues. In DNA, the CDR3 is TGTGCCAGCAGCGCAGGAGGGGGGACTACTACTTGGGTGCAGTACTTC. It specifies CASSAGGGTTTWVQYF.

The chain has TRBV19 and TRBJ1-1; 8 bases agree with TRBD1. There are 15 residues in the CDR3. The trim removed 5 bases at V and 4 bases at J, leaving 9 bases unmatched. Germline V gene data show CDR1 as LNHDA and CDR2 as SQIVND (reference sequence). The CDR3 DNA reads TGTGCCAGTAGTCCTCGGGACAGGAGGATCACTGAAGCTTTCTTT. It specifies CASSPRDRRITEAFF.